The next 32 T cell receptor beta chains were all read from a single sample in a study of cytomegalovirus exposure and HLA in healthy donors. The PCR contained 60 Vbeta and 13 Jbeta primers. The assay was immunoSEQ multiplex PCR, and TCRdb's table has in-frame clones only and misses some. The repertoire consists of roughly 97,000 clones, with around a tenth occurring once and the leading ten covering roughly 4.7%. Sequenced input: PBMCs. The receptor set was obtained from a man in his fifties in good health and CMV-seropositive.

This clone was seen a handful of times. The gene calls are TRBV5-1 and TRBJ1-1, with D uncertain. Trimming stripped 1 base from V and 1 base from J, with 8 bases between. The germline V gene encodes CDR1 SGHRS and CDR2 YFSETQ. The CDR3 has 14 residues. CDR3 DNA: TGCGCCAGCAGCTTGTCTCCAGGGAACACTGAAGCTTTCTTT. The encoded protein is CASSLSPGNTEAFF.

The genes are TRBV27 and TRBJ1-6; D is unresolved. The CDR3 runs to 15 residues. CDR1 is MNHEY, CDR2 SMNVEV, per germline (reference sequence). V lost 3 bases and J 8 bases, leaving 14 bases between the germline ends. The CDR3 sequence: CASSFNPGEYSPLHF. CDR3 coding DNA: TGTGCCAGCAGTTTTAATCCCGGGGAGTATTCACCCCTCCACTTT.

A few counts support this clone. This rearrangement joins TRBV6-6 to TRBJ2-7; no clear D gene. Trimming stripped 5 bases from V and 3 bases from J, with 8 bases between. The CDR3 is 12 residues long. The germline CDR1 and CDR2 sequences are MNHNY and SVGAGI (reference sequence). The CDR3 DNA sequence: TGTGCCAGCAGTCCCACAGTCTACGAGCAGTACTTC. Translating it yields CASSPTVYEQYF.

This chain connects TRBV14 to TRBJ2-5; no reliable D call. Germline CDR1 is SGHDN and CDR2 is FVKESK. Trimming removed 4 bases at V and 5 bases at J, with 5 bases between. The CDR3 extends over 11 amino acids. This chain's CDR3 is CASSPHETQYF. The CDR3 region has the DNA TGTGCCAGCAGCCCCCATGAGACCCAGTACTTC. Full variable domain (outside the CDR3, taken from reference TRBV14 and TRBJ2-5): EAGVTQFPSHSVIEKGQTVTLRCDPISGHDNLYWYRRVMGKEIKFLLHFVKESKQDESGMPNNRFLAERTGGTYSTLKVQPAELEDSGVYFCASSPHETQYFGPGTRLLVL.

The chain joins TRBV4-1 to TRBJ2-3; 9 positions match TRBD1. CDR1 is MGHRA and CDR2 is YSYEKL in the germline V gene. The CDR3 totals 17 residues. J was trimmed by 3 bases and V by 3 bases; bases with no gene match: 10. The CDR3 here is CASSQGFFGTGTDTQYF. CDR3 sequence (DNA): TGCGCCAGCAGCCAGGGCTTTTTCGGGACAGGGACAGATACGCAGTATTTT.

The rearrangement links TRBV2 to TRBJ2-7; TRBD2 aligns across 8 bases. This CDR3 has 14 residues. The germline gives CDR1 SNHLY, CDR2 FYNNEI. V was clipped by 8 bases and J by 3 bases; unmatched bases: 9. CDR3: CASHQRETDYEQYF. The CDR3 nucleotides read TGTGCCAGCCATCAGCGGGAGACGGACTACGAGCAGTACTTC.

There are a few counts of this clone. V gene TRBV5-4 combines with J gene TRBJ2-7, with D maybe TRBD2 (5 bases). The CDR3 has 14 amino acids. Trimming left V 4 bases short and J 4 bases short, with 15 bases between. Per the germline V gene, CDR1 is SGHNT and CDR2 is YYREEE (reference sequence). CDR3 sequence: CASSPADLQYEQYF. CDR3 DNA: TGTGCCAGCAGCCCTGCGGACTTACAATACGAGCAGTACTTC.

J is TRBJ2-7 and V is TRBV19, with TRBD2 matching over 7 bases. Germline V lookup: CDR1 LNHDA, CDR2 SQIVND (reference sequence). V lost 3 bases, J lost 4 bases, and 6 bases stayed unmatched. The CDR3 sequence is 14 residues long. This CDR3 is CASSMTSSTYEQYF. The CDR3 DNA follows: TGTGCCAGTAGTATGACTAGCTCCACTTACGAGCAGTACTTC. Based on the CDR3 plus reference TRBV19 and TRBJ2-7, the full variable domain is DGGITQSPKYLFRKEGQNVTLSCEQNLNHDAMYWYRQDPGQGLRLIYYSQIVNDFQKGDIAEGYSVSREKKESFPLTVTSAQKNPTAFYLCASSMTSSTYEQYFGPGTRLTVT.

The CDR3 loop is CASSPPGLELGELFF. CDR3 in DNA: TGTGCCAGCTCACCTCCCGGACTAGAACTCGGGGAGCTGTTTTTT. The genes are TRBV18 and TRBJ2-2, with 7 bases aligning to TRBD2. V dropped 3 bases and J dropped 7; count of bases not matched to a gene: 8. Germline CDR1 KGHSH, CDR2 LQKENI. The CDR3 covers 15 residues. Full variable domain (missing parts from reference TRBV18 and TRBJ2-2): NAGVMQNPRHLVRRRGQEARLRCSPMKGHSHVYWYRQLPEEGLKFMVYLQKENIIDESGMPKERFSAEFPKEGPSILRIQQVVRGDSAAYFCASSPPGLELGELFFGEGSRLTVL.

This chain links TRBV6-5 with TRBJ2-4; the D gene is possibly TRBD1 (6 bases). The germline V gene has CDR1 MNHEY and CDR2 SVGAGI. The CDR3 has 12 residues. V was trimmed by 11 bases and J by 7 bases, leaving 15 bases between them. CDR3 sequence reads: CASTSQGNIQYF. In DNA, the CDR3 is TGTGCCTCTACATCCCAGGGGAACATTCAGTACTTC.

This clone was seen ten or more times. The J gene is TRBJ1-5, the V gene TRBV5-6; D unresolved. This CDR3 has 14 amino acids. V lost 0 bases to trimming and J lost 0 bases, with 4 bases between them. The germline CDR1 and CDR2 sequences are SGHDT and YYEEEE. CDR3 amino acids: CASSLAISNQPQHF. The CDR3 DNA follows: TGTGCCAGCAGCTTGGCCATTAGCAATCAGCCCCAGCATTTT.

The chain combines TRBV9 with TRBJ2-1; TRBD2 matches at 9 bases. CDR1 and CDR2 from the germline V gene are SGDLS and YYNGEE. The V gene end was trimmed by 2 bases and the J gene end by 12 bases; junction bases not matched to a gene: 15. The length of the CDR3 is 16 residues. The CDR3 region is CASSVAGTQGLARQFF. The CDR3 DNA reads as TGTGCCAGCAGCGTCGCCGGGACCCAAGGACTAGCGCGGCAGTTCTTC.

The gene calls are TRBV28 and TRBJ1-1; D gene ambiguous. The V gene lost 5 bases and the J gene lost 4 bases, with 14 bases spanning the gap. The CDR3 contains 14 residues. Per the germline V gene, CDR1 is MDHEN and CDR2 is SYDVKM. CDR3 loop: CASSALPGGTEAFF. CDR3 DNA: TGTGCCAGCAGTGCCCTCCCGGGTGGCACTGAAGCTTTCTTT.

This chain uses TRBV5-1 with TRBJ2-7; 12 bases are shared with TRBD2. Germline-derived CDR1 and CDR2 are SGHRS and YFSETQ. With 6 bases clipped from V and 2 bases from J, the junction kept 3 bases outside the gene matches. The CDR3 length is 14 residues. CDR3 coding DNA: TGCGCCAGCACCAGACTAGCGGGAGCCTACGAGCAGTACTTC. It is translated as CASTRLAGAYEQYF.

V is TRBV7-9 and J is TRBJ1-5; D gene unclear. Trimming took 1 base from V and 3 from J, leaving 10 bases between them. Looked up from germline, CDR1 is SEHNR and CDR2 is FQNEAQ (reference sequence). The CDR3 contains 15 residues. CDR3 loop: CASSLVGAANQPQHF. The CDR3 DNA sequence: TGTGCCAGCAGCTTAGTGGGAGCGGCCAATCAGCCCCAGCATTTT.

V and J are TRBV28 and TRBJ2-7; D gene uncertain. The CDR3 contains 12 residues. Germline V gives CDR1 MDHEN, CDR2 SYDVKM. V lost 8 bases to trimming and J lost 3 bases, with 11 bases between them. The CDR3 nucleotides read TGTGCCAGCGGGCAGACCATCTACGAGCAGTACTTC. Its translation: CASGQTIYEQYF.

V and J are TRBV5-1 and TRBJ2-1; 8 nucleotides line up with TRBD2. V shed 4 bases and J 7 bases; nucleotides not matched to a gene: 13. Germline CDR1 reads SGHRS; CDR2 reads YFSETQ. This CDR3 comprises 16 residues. CDR3: CASSPSPGLEVNEQFF. The CDR3 region has the DNA TGCGCCAGCAGCCCCTCTCCGGGACTAGAGGTGAATGAGCAGTTCTTC.

This clone was counted between two and nine times. V usage is TRBV10-3 and J usage is TRBJ2-7, with 9 bases matching TRBD2. The CDR3 is made up of 13 amino acids. Per the germline V gene, CDR1 is ENHRY and CDR2 is SYGVKD. With V trimmed by 11 bases and J by 5 bases, 10 bases remained unmatched. The CDR3 is CAAQGLASNEQYF. Written as DNA, the CDR3 is TGTGCCGCCCAGGGACTAGCTAGCAACGAGCAGTACTTC.

The chain uses TRBV18 and TRBJ1-1; no clear D gene. The CDR3 consists of 13 residues. CDR1 is KGHSH, CDR2 LQKENI, per germline. V was pared by 2 bases and J by 1 base, with 5 bases between. CDR3 sequence: CASSPTENTEAFF. The CDR3 DNA sequence: TGTGCCAGCTCACCAACAGAGAACACTGAAGCTTTCTTT.

The chain uses TRBV7-3 and TRBJ1-1; no firm D call. Trimming removed 0 bases from V and 1 base from J, with 9 bases in between. The CDR3 covers 15 residues. Germline CDR1 SGHTA, CDR2 FQGTGA. CDR3 residues: CASSLTSLTNTEAFF. The CDR3 bases are TGTGCCAGCAGCTTAACCTCACTTACGAACACTGAAGCTTTCTTT.

The sample holds a few counts of this clone. The genes are TRBV27 and TRBJ2-5; 10 bases fit TRBD2. This CDR3 comprises 15 residues. CDR1 MNHEY and CDR2 SMNVEV come from the germline V gene (reference sequence). V trimming: 2 bases; J trimming: 1 base; junction bases outside the gene matches: 1. This chain's CDR3 is CASSLSGRGQETQYF. CDR3 nucleotide sequence: TGTGCCAGCAGTTTAAGCGGGAGGGGCCAAGAGACCCAGTACTTC.

The chain combines TRBV14 with TRBJ1-6; maybe TRBD1 (5 bases). The CDR3 runs to 16 residues. The germline CDR1 and CDR2 sequences are SGHDN and FVKESK. Trimming left V 3 bases short and J 0 bases short, with 9 bases between. The CDR3 is CASSHRQSSYNSPLHF. CDR3 sequence (DNA): TGTGCCAGCAGCCACCGACAGAGCTCCTATAATTCACCCCTCCACTTT. Looking up the rest from reference TRBV14 and TRBJ1-6 gives the full variable domain: EAGVTQFPSHSVIEKGQTVTLRCDPISGHDNLYWYRRVMGKEIKFLLHFVKESKQDESGMPNNRFLAERTGGTYSTLKVQPAELEDSGVYFCASSHRQSSYNSPLHFGNGTRLTVT.

To note about this clone: Other DNA sequences in this sample translate to the same CDR3. This rearrangement joins TRBV27 to TRBJ2-4; D is uncertain. V was cut by 8 bases and J by 7 bases, with 15 bases left in between. This CDR3 spans 13 amino acids. Germline loops: CDR1 MNHEY, CDR2 SMNVEV (reference sequence). The DNA of the CDR3 is TGTGCCAGCGCGTCGCCCCTCAGGAACATTCAGTACTTC. Translating it yields CASASPLRNIQYF.

This clone has only a few counts. The chain carries TRBV10-2 and TRBJ2-3; D ambiguous. The CDR3 is made up of 14 amino acids. V was trimmed by 5 bases and J by 0 bases, leaving 9 bases between them. Germline V gene lookup returns CDR1 WSHSY and CDR2 SAAADI. CDR3 in DNA: TGCGCCAGCAGTTTTGGCGGAAGCACAGATACGCAGTATTTT. Translated: CASSFGGSTDTQYF.

Only one count was recorded for this clone. The chain employs TRBV6-6 and TRBJ1-2; D is unclear. The length of the CDR3 is 13 residues. From germline, CDR1 is MNHNY and CDR2 SVGAGI (reference sequence). V was cut by 2 bases and J by 2 bases, with 6 bases left in between. This CDR3 reads CASSYTQNYGYTF. DNA of the CDR3: TGTGCCAGCAGTTACACGCAGAACTATGGCTACACCTTC.

This clone was counted only a few times. V and J are TRBV19 and TRBJ1-5; 9 bases line up with TRBD1. Trimming at V came to 5 bases and at J to 1 base, leaving 9 bases not matched to a gene. Germline V gene sequence: CDR1 LNHDA, CDR2 SQIVND (reference sequence). This CDR3 region has 17 residues. The CDR3 protein is CASSADRGWESNQPQHF. CDR3 nucleotide sequence: TGTGCCAGTAGTGCCGACAGGGGGTGGGAAAGCAATCAGCCCCAGCATTTT.

This clone appeared a few times. V is TRBV6-6 and J is TRBJ2-5; 11 nucleotides line up with TRBD2. The J segment lost 4 bases and the V segment lost 5 bases, leaving 3 bases of the junction unmatched. This CDR3 has 14 residues. The germline V gene encodes CDR1 MNHNY and CDR2 SVGAGI (reference sequence). The CDR3 spells CASSLTSGRETQYF. DNA for the CDR3: TGTGCCAGCAGTCTCACTAGCGGGAGAGAGACCCAGTACTTC.

The chain carries TRBV18 and TRBJ2-3, with 9 bases lining up with TRBD2. Per germline, CDR1 KGHSH and CDR2 LQKENI. V shed 6 bases and J 5 bases; nucleotides not matched to a gene: 6. The CDR3 covers 14 residues. CDR3 DNA: TGTGCCAGCTCGCCAGCGGGAGGTCAAGATACGCAGTATTTT. Its translation: CASSPAGGQDTQYF.

This clone was recorded a few times. V usage is TRBV6-1 and J usage is TRBJ2-1, with TRBD2 matching 13 bases. J gave up 6 bases and V 2 bases, and 1 base lay outside the gene matches. The CDR3 sequence is 15 residues long. In germline, CDR1 is MNHNS, CDR2 SASEGT. CDR3 bases: TGTGCCAGCAGTGAAAGGACTAGCGGGGGCAATGAGCAGTTCTTC. Its protein is CASSERTSGGNEQFF.

This clone has only a few counts. The genes are TRBV6-5 and TRBJ2-7, with 9 bases lining up with TRBD2. The CDR3 sequence is 15 residues long. Germline-derived CDR1 and CDR2 are MNHEY and SVGAGI. V gave up 2 bases and J gave up 7 bases; unmatched junction bases: 9. CDR3 sequence (DNA): TGTGCCAGCAGTTACCAACTAGCGGGTCTCATGGAGCAGTACTTC. Protein sequence: CASSYQLAGLMEQYF.

This clone was seen more than once but under ten times. This chain uses TRBV14 with TRBJ2-1, with TRBD2 identical over 9 bases. V was pared by 3 bases and J by 4 bases, with 7 bases of the junction left unmatched. From germline, CDR1 is SGHDN and CDR2 FVKESK. The CDR3 covers 16 residues. The CDR3 region has the DNA TGTGCCAGCAGCCAGTCCGGGACTAGCTCTTACAATGAGCAGTTCTTC. This gives the protein CASSQSGTSSYNEQFF.

In this sample, this clone turned up a few times. The rearrangement joins TRBV9 to TRBJ1-3; D unclear. This CDR3 region has 16 residues. CDR1 and CDR2 from the germline V gene are SGDLS and YYNGEE. V was clipped by 3 bases and J by 0 bases, with 13 bases between them. In DNA, the CDR3 is TGTGCCAGCAGCGGAACAGAGACGAGCTCTGGAAACACCATATATTTT. Its protein is CASSGTETSSGNTIYF.